This section outlines one TCR beta chain sequence together with its context. Its antigen is as yet unknown. Looked up from germline, CDR1 is SGHTA and CDR2 is FQGTGA. Trimming pared 1 base from V and 5 bases from J, leaving 24 bases between. CDR3 size: 19 residues. Through a sample-barcoded 5' primer and a J-beta primer mix, a second PCR was run for roughly 7 to 11 cycles. TCRdb itself ran the 5' RACE reads through MiXCR, one entry per CDR3 protein. The sample has 850,000 to 1,000,000 distinct CDR3 sequences; about 48% are singletons. Peripheral blood samples of 9 to 10 milliliters were drawn from each donor. These data belong to a study of blood T cells in healthy people across ages. Study context: Capture via template switching afforded approximately one barcoded beta molecule per two T cells. Study observations and caveats: Roughly linear declines in TCR beta diversity per million T cells occurred with age. Not knowing donor CMV status may have confounded expanded clonotype changes.

The clonotype was recovered from a man aged 30-40 years in good health. The sample was blood. The chain couples TRBV7-3 to TRBJ2-1; no clear D. CDR3 in DNA: TGTGCCAGCAGCTTAAGTCCAGGCCTGCTAGTCCAGAGCGACAATGAGCAGTTCTTC. Encoded protein: CASSLSPGLLVQSDNEQFF.